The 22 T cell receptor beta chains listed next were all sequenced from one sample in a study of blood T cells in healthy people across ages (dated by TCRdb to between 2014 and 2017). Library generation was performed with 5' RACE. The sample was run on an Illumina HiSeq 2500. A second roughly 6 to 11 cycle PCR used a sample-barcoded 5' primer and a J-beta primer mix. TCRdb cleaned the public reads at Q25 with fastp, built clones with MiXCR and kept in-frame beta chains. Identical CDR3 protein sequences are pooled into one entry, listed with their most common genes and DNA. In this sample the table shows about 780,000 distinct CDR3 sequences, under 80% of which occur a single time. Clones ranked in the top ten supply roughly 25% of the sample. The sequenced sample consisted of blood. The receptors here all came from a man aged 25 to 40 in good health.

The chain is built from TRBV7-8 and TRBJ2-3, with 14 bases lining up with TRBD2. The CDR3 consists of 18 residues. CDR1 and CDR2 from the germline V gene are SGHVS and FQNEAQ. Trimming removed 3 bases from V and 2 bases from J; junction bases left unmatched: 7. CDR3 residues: CASSFGGLAGGLTDTQYF. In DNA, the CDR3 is TGTGCCAGCAGCTTTGGAGGACTAGCGGGGGGACTCACAGATACGCAGTATTTT.

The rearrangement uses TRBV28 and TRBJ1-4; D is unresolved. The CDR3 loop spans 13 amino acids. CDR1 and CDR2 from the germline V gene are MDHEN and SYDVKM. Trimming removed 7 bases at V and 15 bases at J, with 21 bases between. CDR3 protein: CASTLPPDTKVFF. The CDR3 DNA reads TGTGCCAGCACCCTCCCCCCAGACACGAAGGTGTTTTTT.

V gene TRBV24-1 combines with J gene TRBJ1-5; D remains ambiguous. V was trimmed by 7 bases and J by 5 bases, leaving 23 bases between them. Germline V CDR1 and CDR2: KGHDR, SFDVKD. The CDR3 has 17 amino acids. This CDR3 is CATSNDRAPTPDQPQHF. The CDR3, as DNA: TGTGCCACCAGCAACGACCGGGCGCCTACACCCGATCAGCCCCAGCATTTT.

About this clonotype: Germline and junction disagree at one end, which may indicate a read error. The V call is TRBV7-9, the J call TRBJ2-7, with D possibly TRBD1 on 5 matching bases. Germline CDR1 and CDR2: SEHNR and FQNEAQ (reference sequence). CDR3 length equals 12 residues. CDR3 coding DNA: TGCGCCAGCAGCCCCCCGGACAACGAGCAGTACTTC. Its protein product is CASSPPDNEQYF.

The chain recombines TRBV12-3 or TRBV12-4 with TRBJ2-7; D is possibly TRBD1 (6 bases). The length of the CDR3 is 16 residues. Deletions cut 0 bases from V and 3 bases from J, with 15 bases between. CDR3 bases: TGTGCCAGCAGTTTAGCGGCGGGCAGGGGCCGCTACGAGCAGTACTTC. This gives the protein CASSLAAGRGRYEQYF.

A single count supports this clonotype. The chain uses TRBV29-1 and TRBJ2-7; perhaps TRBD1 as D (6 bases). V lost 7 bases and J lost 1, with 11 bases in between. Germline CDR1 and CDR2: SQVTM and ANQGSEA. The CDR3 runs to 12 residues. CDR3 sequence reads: CSAGDGSYEQYF. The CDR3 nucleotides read TGCAGCGCAGGGGACGGGTCCTACGAGCAGTACTTC.

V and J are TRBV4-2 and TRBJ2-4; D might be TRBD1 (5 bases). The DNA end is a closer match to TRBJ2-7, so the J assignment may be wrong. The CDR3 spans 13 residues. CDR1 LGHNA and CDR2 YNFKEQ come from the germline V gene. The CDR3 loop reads CASSGWGDYEQYF. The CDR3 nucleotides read TGTGCCAGCAGCGGTTGGGGCGACTACGAGCAGTACTTC.

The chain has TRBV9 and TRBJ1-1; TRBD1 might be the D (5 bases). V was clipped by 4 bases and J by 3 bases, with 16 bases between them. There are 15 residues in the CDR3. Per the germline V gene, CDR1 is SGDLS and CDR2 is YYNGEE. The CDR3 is CASSPFMSTDTEAFF. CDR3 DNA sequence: TGTGCCAGCAGCCCCTTTATGTCGACAGACACTGAAGCTTTCTTT.

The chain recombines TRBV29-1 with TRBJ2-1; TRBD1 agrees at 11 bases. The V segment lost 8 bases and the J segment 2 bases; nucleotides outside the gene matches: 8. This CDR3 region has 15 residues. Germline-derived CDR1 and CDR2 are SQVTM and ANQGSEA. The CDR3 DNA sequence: TGCAGCATAAGGAGGGGACAGGGGGCCTACAATGAGCAGTTCTTC. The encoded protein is CSIRRGQGAYNEQFF.

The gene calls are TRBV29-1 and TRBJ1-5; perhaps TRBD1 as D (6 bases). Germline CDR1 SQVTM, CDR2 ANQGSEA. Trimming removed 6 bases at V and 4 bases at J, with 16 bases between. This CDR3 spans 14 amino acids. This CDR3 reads CSVLLQGQNQPQHF. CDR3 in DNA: TGCAGCGTCCTTTTACAGGGCCAAAATCAGCCCCAGCATTTT.

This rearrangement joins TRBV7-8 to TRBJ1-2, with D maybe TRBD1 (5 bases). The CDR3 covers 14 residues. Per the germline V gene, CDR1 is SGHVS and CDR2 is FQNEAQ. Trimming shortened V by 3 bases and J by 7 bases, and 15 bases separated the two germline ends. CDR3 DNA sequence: TGTGCCAGCAGCTTCCGTGCTGGGGGTGGTGGCTACACCTTC. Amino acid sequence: CASSFRAGGGGYTF. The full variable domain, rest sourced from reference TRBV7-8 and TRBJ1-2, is GAGVSQSPRYKVAKRGQDVALRCDPISGHVSLFWYQQALGQGPEFLTYFQNEAQLDKSGLPSDRFFAERPEGSVSTLKIQRTQQEDSAVYLCASSFRAGGGGYTFGSGTRLTVV.

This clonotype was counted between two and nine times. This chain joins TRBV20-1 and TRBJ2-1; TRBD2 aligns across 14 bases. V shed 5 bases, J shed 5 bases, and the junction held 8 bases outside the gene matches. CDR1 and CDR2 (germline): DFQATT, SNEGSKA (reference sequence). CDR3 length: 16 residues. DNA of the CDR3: TGCAGTGCTTTCCGACTAGCGGGGGGGCCTAACAATGAGCAGTTCTTC. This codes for CSAFRLAGGPNNEQFF.

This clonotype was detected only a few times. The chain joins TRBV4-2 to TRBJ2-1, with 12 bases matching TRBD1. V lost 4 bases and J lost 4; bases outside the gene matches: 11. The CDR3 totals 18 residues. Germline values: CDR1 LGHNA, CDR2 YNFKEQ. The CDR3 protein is CASSLPRDRGHGYNEQFF. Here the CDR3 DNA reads TGTGCCAGCAGCCTTCCCCGGGACAGGGGGCATGGATACAATGAGCAGTTCTTC.

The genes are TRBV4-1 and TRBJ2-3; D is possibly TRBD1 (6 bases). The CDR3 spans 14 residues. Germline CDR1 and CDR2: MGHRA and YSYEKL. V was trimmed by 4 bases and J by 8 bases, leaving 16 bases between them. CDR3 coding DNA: TGCGCCAGCAGCCGGGACATCGGTGCGGCTACGCAGTATTTT. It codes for CASSRDIGAATQYF.

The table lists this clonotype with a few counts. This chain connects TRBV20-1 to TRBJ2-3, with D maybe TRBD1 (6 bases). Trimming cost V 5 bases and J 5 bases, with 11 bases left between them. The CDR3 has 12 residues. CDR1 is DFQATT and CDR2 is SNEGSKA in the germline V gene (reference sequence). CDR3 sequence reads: CSAGTPQDTQYF. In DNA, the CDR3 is TGCAGTGCTGGGACACCTCAAGATACGCAGTATTTT.

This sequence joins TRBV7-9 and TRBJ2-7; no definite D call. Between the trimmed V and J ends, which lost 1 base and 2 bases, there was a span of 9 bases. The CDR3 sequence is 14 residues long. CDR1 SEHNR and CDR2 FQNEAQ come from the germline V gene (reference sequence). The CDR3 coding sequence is TGTGCCAGCAGCTTAGAGTTTGGGGCCTACGAGCAGTACTTC. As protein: CASSLEFGAYEQYF.

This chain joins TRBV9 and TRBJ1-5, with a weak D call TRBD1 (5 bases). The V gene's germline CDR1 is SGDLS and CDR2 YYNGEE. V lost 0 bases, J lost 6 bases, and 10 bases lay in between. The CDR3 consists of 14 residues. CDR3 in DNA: TGTGCCAGCAGCGTAGGTCAGGGCGGTCAGCCCCAGCATTTT. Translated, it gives CASSVGQGGQPQHF.

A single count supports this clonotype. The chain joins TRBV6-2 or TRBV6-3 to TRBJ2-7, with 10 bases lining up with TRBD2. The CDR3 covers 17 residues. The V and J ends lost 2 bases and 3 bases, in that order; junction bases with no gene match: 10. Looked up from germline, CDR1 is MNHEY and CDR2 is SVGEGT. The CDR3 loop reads CASSYLSRTSGDYEQYF. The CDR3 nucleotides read TGTGCCAGCAGTTACCTGAGTAGAACTAGCGGGGACTACGAGCAGTACTTC.

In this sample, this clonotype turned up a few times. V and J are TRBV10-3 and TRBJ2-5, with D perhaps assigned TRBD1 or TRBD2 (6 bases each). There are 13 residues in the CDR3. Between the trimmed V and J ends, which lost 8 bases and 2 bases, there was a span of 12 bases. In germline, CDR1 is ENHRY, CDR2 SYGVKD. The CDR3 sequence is CAIAGTSQETQYF. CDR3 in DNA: TGTGCCATCGCGGGGACATCACAAGAGACCCAGTACTTC.

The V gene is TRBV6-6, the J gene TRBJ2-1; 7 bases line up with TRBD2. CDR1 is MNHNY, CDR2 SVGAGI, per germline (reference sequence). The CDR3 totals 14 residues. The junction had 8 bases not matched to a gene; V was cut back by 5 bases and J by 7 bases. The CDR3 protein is CASSDRGEANEQFF. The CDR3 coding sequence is TGTGCCAGCAGTGACCGGGGGGAAGCGAATGAGCAGTTCTTC.

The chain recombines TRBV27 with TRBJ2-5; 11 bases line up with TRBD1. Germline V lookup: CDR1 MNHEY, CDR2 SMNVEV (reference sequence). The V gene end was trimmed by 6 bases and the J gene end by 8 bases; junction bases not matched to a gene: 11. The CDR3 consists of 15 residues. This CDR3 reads CASSKAGTGGRTQYF. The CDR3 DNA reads TGTGCCAGCAGCAAGGCCGGGACAGGGGGACGCACCCAGTACTTC.

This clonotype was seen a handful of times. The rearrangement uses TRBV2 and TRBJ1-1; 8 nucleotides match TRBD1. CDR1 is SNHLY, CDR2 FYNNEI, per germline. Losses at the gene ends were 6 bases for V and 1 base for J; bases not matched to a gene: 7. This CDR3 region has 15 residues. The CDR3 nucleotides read TGTGCCAGCAGAAGGGACAGGAGAGGGAACACTGAAGCTTTCTTT. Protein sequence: CASRRDRRGNTEAFF. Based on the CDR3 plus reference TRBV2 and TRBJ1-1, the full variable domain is EPEVTQTPSHQVTQMGQEVILRCVPISNHLYFYWYRQILGQKVEFLVSFYNNEISEKSEIFDDQFSVERPDGSNFTLKIRSTKLEDSAMYFCASRRDRRGNTEAFFGQGTRLTVV.